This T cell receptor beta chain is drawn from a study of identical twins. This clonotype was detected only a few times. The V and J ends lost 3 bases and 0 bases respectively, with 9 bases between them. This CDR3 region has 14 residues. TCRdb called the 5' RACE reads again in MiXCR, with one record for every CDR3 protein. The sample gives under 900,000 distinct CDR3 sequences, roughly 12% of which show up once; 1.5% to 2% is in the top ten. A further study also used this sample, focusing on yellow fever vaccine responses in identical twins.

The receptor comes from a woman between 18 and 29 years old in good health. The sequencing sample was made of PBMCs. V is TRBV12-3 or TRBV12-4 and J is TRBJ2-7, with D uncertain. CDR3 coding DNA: TGTGCCAGCAGTTTGAGGACCCTCTCCTACGAGCAGTACTTC. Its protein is CASSLRTLSYEQYF.